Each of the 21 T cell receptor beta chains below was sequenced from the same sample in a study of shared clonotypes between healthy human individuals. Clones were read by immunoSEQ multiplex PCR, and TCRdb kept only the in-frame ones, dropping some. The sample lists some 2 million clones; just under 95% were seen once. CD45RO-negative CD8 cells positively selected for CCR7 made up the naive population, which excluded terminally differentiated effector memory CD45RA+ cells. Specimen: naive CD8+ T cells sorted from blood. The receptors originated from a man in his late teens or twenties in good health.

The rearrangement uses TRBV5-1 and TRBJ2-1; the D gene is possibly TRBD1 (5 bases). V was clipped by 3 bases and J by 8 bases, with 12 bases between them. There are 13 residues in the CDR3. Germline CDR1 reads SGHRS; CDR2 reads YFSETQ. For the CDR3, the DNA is TGCGCCAGCAGCTGGGGCAGACCCCATGAGCAGTTCTTC. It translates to CASSWGRPHEQFF.

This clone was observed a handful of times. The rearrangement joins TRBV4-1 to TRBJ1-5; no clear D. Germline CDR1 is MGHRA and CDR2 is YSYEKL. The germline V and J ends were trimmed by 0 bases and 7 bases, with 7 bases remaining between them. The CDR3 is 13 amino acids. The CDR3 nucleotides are TGCGCCAGCAGCCAAGACGGGTACCAGCCCCAGCATTTT. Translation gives CASSQDGYQPQHF.

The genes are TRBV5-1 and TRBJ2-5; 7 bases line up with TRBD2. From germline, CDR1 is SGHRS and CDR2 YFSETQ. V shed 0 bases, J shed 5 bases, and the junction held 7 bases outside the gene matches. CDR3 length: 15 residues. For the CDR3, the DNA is TGCGCCAGCAGCTTGGCGACGGGAGGTTTGGAGACCCAGTACTTC. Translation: CASSLATGGLETQYF.

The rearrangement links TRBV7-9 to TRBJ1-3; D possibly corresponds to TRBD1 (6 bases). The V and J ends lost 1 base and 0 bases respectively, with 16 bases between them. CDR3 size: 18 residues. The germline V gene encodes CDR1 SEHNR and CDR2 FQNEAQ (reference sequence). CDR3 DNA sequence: TGTGCCAGCAGCTTAGGCTATGGACAGCCCAGCTCTGGAAACACCATATATTTT. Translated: CASSLGYGQPSSGNTIYF. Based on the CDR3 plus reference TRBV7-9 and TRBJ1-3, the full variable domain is DTGVSQNPRHKITKRGQNVTFRCDPISEHNRLYWYRQTLGQGPEFLTYFQNEAQLEKSRLLSDRFSAERPKGSFSTLEIQRTEQGDSAMYLCASSLGYGQPSSGNTIYFGEGSWLTVV.

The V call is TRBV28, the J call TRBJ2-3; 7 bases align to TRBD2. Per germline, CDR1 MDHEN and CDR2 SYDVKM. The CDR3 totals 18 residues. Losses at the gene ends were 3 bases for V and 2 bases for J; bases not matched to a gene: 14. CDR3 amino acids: CASSFTSLAAENTDTQYF. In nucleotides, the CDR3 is TGTGCCAGCAGTTTCACGTCGCTAGCGGCCGAGAACACAGATACGCAGTATTTT.

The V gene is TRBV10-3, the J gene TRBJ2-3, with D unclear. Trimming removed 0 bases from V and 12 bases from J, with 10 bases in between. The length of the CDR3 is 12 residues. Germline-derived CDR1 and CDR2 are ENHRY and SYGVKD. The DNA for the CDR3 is TGTGCCATCAGTGAGTCGGGCGCCACACAGTATTTT. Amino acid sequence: CAISESGATQYF.

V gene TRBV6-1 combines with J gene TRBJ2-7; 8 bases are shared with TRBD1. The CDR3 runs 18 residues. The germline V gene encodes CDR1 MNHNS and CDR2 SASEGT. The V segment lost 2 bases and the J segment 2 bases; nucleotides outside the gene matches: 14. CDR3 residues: CASSEWPFPGQAPYEQYF. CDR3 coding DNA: TGTGCCAGCAGTGAATGGCCCTTCCCGGGACAGGCCCCCTACGAGCAGTACTTC.

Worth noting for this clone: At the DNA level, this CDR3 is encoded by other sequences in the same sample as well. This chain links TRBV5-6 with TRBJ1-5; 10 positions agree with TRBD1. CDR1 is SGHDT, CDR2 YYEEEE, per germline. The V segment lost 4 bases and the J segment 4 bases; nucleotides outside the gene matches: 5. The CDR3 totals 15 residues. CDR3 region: CASSLRDRGNQPQHF. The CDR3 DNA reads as TGTGCCAGCAGCCTACGGGACAGGGGAAATCAGCCCCAGCATTTT.

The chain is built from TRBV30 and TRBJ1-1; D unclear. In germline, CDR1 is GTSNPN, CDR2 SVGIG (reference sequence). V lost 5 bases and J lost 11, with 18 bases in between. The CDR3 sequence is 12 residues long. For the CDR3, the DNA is TGTGCCTGGGACCCGGGAAGCCTATGGGCTTTCTTT. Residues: CAWDPGSLWAFF.

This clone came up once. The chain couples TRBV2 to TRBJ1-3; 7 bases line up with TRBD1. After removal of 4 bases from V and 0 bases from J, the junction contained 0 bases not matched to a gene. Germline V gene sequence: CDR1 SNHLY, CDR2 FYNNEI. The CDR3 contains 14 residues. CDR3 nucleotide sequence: TGTGCCAGCAGTGGGGACAGCTCTGGAAACACCATATATTTT. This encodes CASSGDSSGNTIYF. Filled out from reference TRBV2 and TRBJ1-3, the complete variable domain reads EPEVTQTPSHQVTQMGQEVILRCVPISNHLYFYWYRQILGQKVEFLVSFYNNEISEKSEIFDDQFSVERPDGSNFTLKIRSTKLEDSAMYFCASSGDSSGNTIYFGEGSWLTVV.

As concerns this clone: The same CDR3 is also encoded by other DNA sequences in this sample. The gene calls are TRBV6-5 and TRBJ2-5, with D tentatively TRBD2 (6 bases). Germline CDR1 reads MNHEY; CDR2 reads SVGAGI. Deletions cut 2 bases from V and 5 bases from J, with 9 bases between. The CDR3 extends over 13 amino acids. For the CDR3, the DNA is TGTGCCAGCAGTTACGGCAGCGGGGAGACCCAGTACTTC. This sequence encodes CASSYGSGETQYF.

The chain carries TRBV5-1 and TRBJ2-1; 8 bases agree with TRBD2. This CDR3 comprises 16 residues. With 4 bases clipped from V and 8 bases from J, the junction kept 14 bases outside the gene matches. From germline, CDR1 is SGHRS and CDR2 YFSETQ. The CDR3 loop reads CASSPFFILAGYEQFF. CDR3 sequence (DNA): TGCGCCAGCAGCCCCTTCTTTATCCTAGCGGGCTATGAGCAGTTCTTC.

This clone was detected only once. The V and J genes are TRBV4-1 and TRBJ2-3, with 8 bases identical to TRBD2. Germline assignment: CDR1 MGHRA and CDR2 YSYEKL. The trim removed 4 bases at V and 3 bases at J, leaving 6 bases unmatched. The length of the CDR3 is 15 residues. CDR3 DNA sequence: TGCGCCAGCAGCCTTCGGGAGGGCCTAACAGATACGCAGTATTTT. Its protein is CASSLREGLTDTQYF.

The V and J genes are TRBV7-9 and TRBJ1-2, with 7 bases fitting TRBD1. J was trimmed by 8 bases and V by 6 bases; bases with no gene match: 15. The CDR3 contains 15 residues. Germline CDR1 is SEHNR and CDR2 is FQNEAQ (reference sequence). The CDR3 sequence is CASRGPEDRVDGYTF. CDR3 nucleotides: TGTGCCAGCAGAGGACCCGAAGACAGGGTAGACGGCTACACCTTC. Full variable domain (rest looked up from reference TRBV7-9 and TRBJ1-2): DTGVSQNPRHKITKRGQNVTFRCDPISEHNRLYWYRQTLGQGPEFLTYFQNEAQLEKSRLLSDRFSAERPKGSFSTLEIQRTEQGDSAMYLCASRGPEDRVDGYTFGSGTRLTVV.

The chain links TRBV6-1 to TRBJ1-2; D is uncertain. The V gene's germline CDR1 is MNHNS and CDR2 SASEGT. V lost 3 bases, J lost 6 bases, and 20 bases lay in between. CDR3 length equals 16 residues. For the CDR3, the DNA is TGTGCCAGCAGTGACATAACGGACTTAGGGCAGGATGGCTACACCTTC. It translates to CASSDITDLGQDGYTF.

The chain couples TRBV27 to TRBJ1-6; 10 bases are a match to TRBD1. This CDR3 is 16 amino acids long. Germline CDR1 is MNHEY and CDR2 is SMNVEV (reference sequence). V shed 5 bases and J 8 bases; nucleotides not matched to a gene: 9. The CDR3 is CASSLQTGTGDSPLHF. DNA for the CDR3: TGTGCCAGCAGTCTTCAAACCGGGACAGGGGATTCACCCCTCCACTTT.

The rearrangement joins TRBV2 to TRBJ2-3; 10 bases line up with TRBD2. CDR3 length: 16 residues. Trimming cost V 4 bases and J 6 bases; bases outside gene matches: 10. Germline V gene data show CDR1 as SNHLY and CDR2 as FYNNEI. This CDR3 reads CASSGLGAGGLDTQYF. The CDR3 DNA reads TGTGCCAGCAGTGGCCTGGGAGCGGGGGGGTTGGATACGCAGTATTTT.

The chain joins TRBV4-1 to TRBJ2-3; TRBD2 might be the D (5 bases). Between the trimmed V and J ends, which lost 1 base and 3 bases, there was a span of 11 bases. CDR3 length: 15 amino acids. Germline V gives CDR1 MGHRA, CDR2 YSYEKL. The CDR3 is CASSQGGKMTDTQYF. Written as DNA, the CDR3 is TGCGCCAGCAGCCAAGGAGGGAAAATGACAGATACGCAGTATTTT.

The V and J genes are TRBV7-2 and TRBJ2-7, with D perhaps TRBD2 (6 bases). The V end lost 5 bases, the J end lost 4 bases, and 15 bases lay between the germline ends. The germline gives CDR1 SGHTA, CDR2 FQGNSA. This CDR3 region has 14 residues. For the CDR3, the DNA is TGTGCCAGCAGCGACCCCGGCGGGATTTACGAGCAGTACTTC. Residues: CASSDPGGIYEQYF.

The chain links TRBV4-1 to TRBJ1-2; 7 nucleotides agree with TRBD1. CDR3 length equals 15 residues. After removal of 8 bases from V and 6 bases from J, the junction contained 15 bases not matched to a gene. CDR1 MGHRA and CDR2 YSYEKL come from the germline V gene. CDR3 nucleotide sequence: TGCGCCAGCTCCCGGGAGGGGGCGCCGGTGAATGGCTACACCTTC. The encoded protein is CASSREGAPVNGYTF.

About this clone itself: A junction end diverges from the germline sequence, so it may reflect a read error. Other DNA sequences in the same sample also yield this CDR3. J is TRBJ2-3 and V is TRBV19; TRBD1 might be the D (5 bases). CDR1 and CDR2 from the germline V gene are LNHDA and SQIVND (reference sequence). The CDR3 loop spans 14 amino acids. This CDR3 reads CASSIGAGTDTQYF. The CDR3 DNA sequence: TGTGCCAGTAGCATAGGGGCAGGCACAGATACGCAGTATTTT. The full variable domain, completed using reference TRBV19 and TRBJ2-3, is DGGITQSPKYLFRKEGQNVTLSCEQNLNHDAMYWYRQDPGQGLRLIYYSQIVNDFQKGDIAEGYSVSREKKESFPLTVTSAQKNPTAFYLCASSIGAGTDTQYFGPGTRLTVL.